These T cell receptor beta chains were read from a single sample in a study of vaccination effects on CD4 cells after COVID-19. Their cognate antigens are unknown. Libraries were prepared by immunoSEQ multiplex PCR; TCRdb keeps only in-frame clonotypes and omits some of them. This table holds tens of thousands of clones, about three quarters found once. The sequences come from CD4+ T cells from PBMCs cultured with HCoV-229E spike peptides, collected after COVID-19 vaccination. Receptors originate from a human donor who received a COVID-19 vaccine. The CDR3 runs from the conserved cysteine through the conserved F or W. Each record gives: D gene, V gene, clone size, J gene, CDR3 protein, CDR3 DNA. The D gene is left open where the match is weak. Clone size appears in some rows only: once, few, many, or a class for an expanded clone.

NA,TRBV9,few,TRBJ2-2,CASSVGLTPNTGELFF,TGTGCCAGCAGCGTAGGGTTGACACCGAACACCGGGGAGCTGTTTTTT
TRBD1,TRBV5-1,NA,TRBJ1-6,CASSLATGGTGDSPLHF,TGCGCCAGCAGCTTGGCTACAGGTGGGACAGGGGATTCACCCCTCCACTTT
NA,TRBV20-1,NA,TRBJ1-2,CSAAAARGYTF,TGCAGTGCCGCGGCGGCTCGTGGCTACACCTTC
NA,TRBV4-1,NA,TRBJ2-5,CASSQHRAGGETQYF,TGCGCCAGCAGCCAGCACCGGGCCGGCGGTGAGACCCAGTACTTC
NA,TRBV24-1,NA,TRBJ1-4,CATSVLGRGNEKLFF,TGTGCCACCAGTGTATTGGGGCGGGGCAATGAAAAACTGTTTTTT
NA,TRBV7-9,few,TRBJ2-6,CASSLGGDGANVLTF,TGTGCCAGCAGCTTAGGGGGGGATGGGGCCAACGTCCTGACTTTC
NA,TRBV5-1,NA,TRBJ1-5,CASSPGDRTSNQPQHF,TGCGCCAGCAGCCCGGGAGACAGGACTAGCAATCAGCCCCAGCATTTT
NA,TRBV10-3,NA,TRBJ1-1,CAISAGMGGKRLGTEAFF,TGTGCCATCAGTGCGGGTATGGGGGGGAAGAGATTGGGAACTGAAGCTTTCTTT
NA,TRBV18,few,TRBJ1-6,CASSPDSNSPLHF,TGTGCCAGCTCACCCGACAGTAATTCACCCCTCCACTTT
TRBD1,TRBV7-2,NA,TRBJ2-1,CASSRDRVDEQFF,TGTGCCAGCAGTCGCGACAGGGTCGATGAGCAGTTCTTC
NA,TRBV30,NA,TRBJ1-3,CAWSGPSVRVNSGNTIYF,TGTGCCTGGAGTGGTCCATCAGTTCGGGTGAACTCTGGAAACACCATATATTTT
TRBD2,TRBV7-2,NA,TRBJ2-6,CASSLGAAGVPSGANVLTF,TGTGCCAGCAGCTTAGGTGCAGCGGGGGTCCCCTCTGGGGCCAACGTCCTGACTTTC
NA,TRBV5-8,NA,TRBJ1-1,CASSGRGENTEAFF,TGTGCCAGCAGCGGCAGGGGAGAGAACACTGAAGCTTTCTTT
TRBD1,TRBV2,once,TRBJ1-2,CASSPEGAPSNYGYTF,TGTGCCAGCAGTCCTGAGGGGGCTCCCTCTAACTATGGCTACACCTTC
NA,TRBV5-4,NA,TRBJ2-4,CASSLDSTAKNIQYF,TGTGCCAGCAGCTTGGATTCGACAGCCAAAAACATTCAGTACTTC
NA,TRBV6-5,NA,TRBJ1-5,CASSYSGGGEQPQHF,TGTGCCAGCAGTTACTCGGGGGGCGGGGAACAGCCCCAGCATTTT
NA,TRBV7-8,few,TRBJ2-5,CASSLIRGGGRVTQYF,TGTGCCAGCAGCTTAATTAGAGGGGGGGGCAGGGTGACCCAGTACTTC
NA,TRBV3-1/TRBV3-2,few,TRBJ1-6,CASSRGPVRDSPLHF,TGTGCCAGCAGCCGAGGGCCTGTAAGGGATTCACCCCTCCACTTT
TRBD1,TRBV28,NA,TRBJ1-5,CASSQRTGYQPQHF,TGTGCCAGCAGCCAAAGGACAGGATATCAGCCCCAGCATTTT
TRBD2,TRBV7-2,few,TRBJ2-3,CASSLEARGGPRDTQYF,TGTGCCAGCAGCTTAGAAGCGCGCGGGGGGCCTAGAGATACGCAGTATTTT
TRBD1,TRBV6-5,few,TRBJ1-5,CASSPQGFNQPQHF,TGTGCCAGCAGTCCACAGGGGTTCAATCAGCCCCAGCATTTT
TRBD1,TRBV7-2,NA,TRBJ2-1,CASRDRGSYNEQFF,TGTGCCAGCAGGGACAGGGGGTCCTACAATGAGCAGTTCTTC
NA,TRBV7-7,few,TRBJ2-1,CASSLARYNEQFF,TGTGCCAGCAGCTTAGCCCGGTACAATGAGCAGTTCTTC
NA,TRBV6-5,NA,TRBJ1-6,CASSYSPADLNSPLHF,TGTGCCAGCAGTTACTCTCCGGCGGACTTGAATTCACCCCTCCACTTT
NA,TRBV29-1,NA,TRBJ1-1,CSGQTIEAFF,TGCAGCGGACAGACCATAGAAGCTTTCTTT
NA,TRBV7-9,few,TRBJ1-3,CASRPGESGNTIYF,TGTGCCAGCAGGCCCGGGGAGTCTGGAAACACCATATATTTT
NA,TRBV3-1/TRBV3-2,NA,TRBJ2-3,CASSQDQAVRDTQYF,TGTGCCAGCAGCCAAGACCAGGCGGTTAGAGATACGCAGTATTTT
TRBD2,TRBV24-1,NA,TRBJ2-2,CATSDPSGSSGELFF,TGTGCCACCAGTGATCCTAGCGGTAGTTCCGGGGAGCTGTTTTTT
NA,TRBV5-1,NA,TRBJ2-3,CASSFGGGPTDTQYF,TGCGCCAGCAGCTTCGGGGGCGGGCCAACAGATACGCAGTATTTT
NA,TRBV5-1,NA,TRBJ2-5,CASSLVQETQYF,TGCGCCAGCAGCTTGGTCCAAGAGACCCAGTACTTC
NA,TRBV29-1,few,TRBJ1-1,CSVEAGMNTEAFF,TGCAGCGTTGAGGCAGGAATGAACACTGAAGCTTTCTTT
TRBD1,TRBV6-5,NA,TRBJ1-4,CASRSTGREKLFF,TGTGCCAGCAGATCGACAGGGAGGGAAAAACTGTTTTTT
NA,TRBV3-1/TRBV3-2,NA,TRBJ1-2,CASSSAGRGLIYNYGYTF,TGTGCCAGCAGCTCCGCCGGGCGGGGCCTGATCTACAACTATGGCTACACCTTC
TRBD1,TRBV2,few,TRBJ1-2,CASSAGQGDYNYGYTF,TGTGCCAGCAGTGCCGGACAGGGGGATTATAACTATGGCTACACCTTC
NA,TRBV14,NA,TRBJ1-2,CASSQELRGPYYGYTF,TGTGCCAGCAGCCAAGAATTGAGGGGTCCCTACTATGGCTACACCTTC
NA,TRBV7-2,NA,TRBJ2-1,CASSLGWVGVNEQFF,TGTGCCAGCAGCTTAGGGTGGGTCGGAGTCAATGAGCAGTTCTTC
NA,TRBV18,NA,TRBJ2-1,CASSPSSDNEQFF,TGTGCCAGCTCACCGTCCAGCGACAATGAGCAGTTCTTC
TRBD1,TRBV19,medium-sized,TRBJ1-2,CASSQGAPLYGYTF,TGTGCCAGTAGTCAGGGGGCACCTCTCTATGGCTACACCTTC
NA,TRBV7-9,NA,TRBJ1-2,CASTVSSGYTF,TGTGCCAGCACAGTGTCTTCTGGCTACACCTTC
NA,TRBV2,NA,TRBJ2-5,CASSESLGGTQYF,TGTGCCAGCAGTGAAAGTCTGGGAGGGACCCAGTACTTC
NA,TRBV7-9,NA,TRBJ1-2,CASSTTGSYGYTF,TGTGCCAGCAGCACAACAGGGTCCTATGGCTACACCTTC
NA,TRBV28,few,TRBJ1-5,CASSSPQGGNQPQHF,TGTGCCAGCAGTTCCCCTCAAGGCGGCAATCAGCCCCAGCATTTT
TRBD1,TRBV6-5,NA,TRBJ1-1,CASSYTGGVTTEAFF,TGTGCCAGCAGTTACACAGGGGGGGTGACCACTGAAGCTTTCTTT
NA,TRBV30,NA,TRBJ1-1,CAWSVGGIEAFF,TGTGCCTGGAGTGTAGGAGGGATTGAAGCTTTCTTT
TRBD1,TRBV7-9,NA,TRBJ2-4,CASSSSTGYQNIQYF,TGTGCCAGCAGCTCCTCGACAGGGTATCAAAACATTCAGTACTTC
NA,TRBV7-8,NA,TRBJ1-1,CASSLGRAAVNTEAFF,TGTGCCAGCAGCTTAGGCAGGGCCGCTGTCAACACTGAAGCTTTCTTT
NA,TRBV7-2,NA,TRBJ2-1,CASSLRGGTGGGEQFF,TGTGCCAGCAGCTTAAGGGGTGGGACAGGCGGGGGTGAGCAGTTCTTC
TRBD2,TRBV4-2,NA,TRBJ2-1,CASSQEERGLYNEQFF,TGTGCCAGCAGCCAAGAGGAGCGGGGGTTGTACAATGAGCAGTTCTTC
NA,TRBV6-5,NA,TRBJ1-1,CASSYSSGTRTEAFF,TGTGCCAGCAGTTACTCATCAGGGACGAGGACTGAAGCTTTCTTT